A single sample is the source of the 16 T cell receptor beta chains below, sequenced in a study of T cell responses to AZD1222 COVID-19 vaccine. Clones were read by immunoSEQ multiplex PCR, and TCRdb kept only the in-frame ones, dropping some. The profile covers roughly 110,000 clones, with 90% to 95% appearing a single time and 4.5% taken by the ten largest. The source material was peripheral blood, sampled on day 0 of AZD1222 vaccination. The receptor source for this set is an adult in good health.

The chain has TRBV7-6 and TRBJ1-4, with D possibly TRBD1 on 6 matching bases. Trimming stripped 5 bases from V and 5 bases from J, with 15 bases between. CDR1 is SGHVS and CDR2 is FNYEAQ in the germline V gene. The CDR3 has 15 residues. The CDR3 DNA is TGTGCCAGCAGCCGTGGACAGCCCCAGAATGAAAAACTGTTTTTT. Translating it yields CASSRGQPQNEKLFF.

The chain couples TRBV19 to TRBJ1-5; 8 positions match TRBD1. The germline V gene has CDR1 LNHDA and CDR2 SQIVND (reference sequence). This CDR3 comprises 14 residues. The junction had 4 bases not matched to a gene; V was cut back by 5 bases and J by 4 bases. The CDR3 spells CASSADRGNQPQHF. CDR3 bases: TGTGCCAGTAGTGCTGACAGGGGAAATCAGCCCCAGCATTTT.

The chain recombines TRBV5-1 with TRBJ1-1; possibly TRBD1 for D (5 bases). Trimming cost V 4 bases and J 8 bases, with 15 bases left between them. The CDR3 runs 13 residues. The germline CDR1 and CDR2 sequences are SGHRS and YFSETQ. DNA for the CDR3: TGCGCCAGCAGCCCAGGGACCTTTGAGGAAGCTTTCTTT. Translating gives CASSPGTFEEAFF.

The chain is built from TRBV12-3 or TRBV12-4 and TRBJ1-1, with 8 bases fitting TRBD1. V was pared by 6 bases and J by 4 bases, with 4 bases of the junction left unmatched. The CDR3 length is 13 residues. For the CDR3, the DNA is TGTGCCAGCAGCCGGACAGGGAGCACTGAAGCTTTCTTT. Its translation is CASSRTGSTEAFF.

J is TRBJ1-5 and V is TRBV28; D might be TRBD1 (5 bases). Germline V gene lookup returns CDR1 MDHEN and CDR2 SYDVKM. CDR3 length equals 16 residues. Trimming left V 3 bases short and J 0 bases short, with 12 bases between. DNA for the CDR3: TGTGCCAGCAGTTTGAGGGACTTTATTAGCAATCAGCCCCAGCATTTT. Encoded protein: CASSLRDFISNQPQHF. Full variable domain (outside the CDR3, taken from reference TRBV28 and TRBJ1-5): DVKVTQSSRYLVKRTGEKVFLECVQDMDHENMFWYRQDPGLGLRLIYFSYDVKMKEKGDIPEGYSVSREKKERFSLILESASTNQTSMYLCASSLRDFISNQPQHFGDGTRLSIL.

The gene calls are TRBV6-5 and TRBJ1-1; no clear D. Trimming stripped 8 bases from V and 0 bases from J, with 10 bases between. The CDR3 covers 13 residues. Germline V CDR1 and CDR2: MNHEY, SVGAGI. The CDR3 here is CASGSIVNTEAFF. For the CDR3, the DNA is TGTGCCAGCGGGTCCATTGTGAACACTGAAGCTTTCTTT.

The chain employs TRBV7-2 and TRBJ1-1; D not resolved. Germline-derived CDR1 and CDR2 are SGHTA and FQGNSA. This CDR3 spans 17 amino acids. V dropped 3 bases and J dropped 0 bases, with 17 bases sitting between them. The CDR3 region has the DNA TGTGCCAGCAGCTTCCGCGACCGTCCCCCTTTGAACACTGAAGCTTTCTTT. This gives the protein CASSFRDRPPLNTEAFF.

The gene calls are TRBV19 and TRBJ2-5; the match to TRBD2 covers 7 bases. Trimming took 7 bases from V and 4 from J; bases not matched to a gene: 12. The CDR3 spans 15 residues. Germline values: CDR1 LNHDA, CDR2 SQIVND (reference sequence). The CDR3 DNA follows: TGTGCCAGTAAAGGTCGGGGGGACGCCAGAGAGACCCAGTACTTC. It encodes CASKGRGDARETQYF.

The chain links TRBV28 to TRBJ1-5; TRBD1 is a possible D gene (5 bases). V lost 3 bases, J lost 1 base, and 13 bases lay in between. The germline V gene encodes CDR1 MDHEN and CDR2 SYDVKM. The CDR3 has 16 amino acids. The CDR3 spells CASSFKGSWSNQPQHF. The CDR3 DNA follows: TGTGCCAGCAGTTTCAAGGGGAGTTGGAGCAATCAGCCCCAGCATTTT.

The chain combines TRBV24-1 with TRBJ1-5; D is unclear. Trimming took 5 bases from V and 0 from J, leaving 10 bases between them. From germline, CDR1 is KGHDR and CDR2 SFDVKD. This CDR3 has 15 residues. The CDR3 loop is CATSGDNYSNQPQHF. In DNA, the CDR3 is TGTGCCACCAGTGGTGATAACTATAGCAATCAGCCCCAGCATTTT.

This chain links TRBV28 with TRBJ1-2; TRBD1 matches 8 bases. V was pared by 5 bases and J by 7 bases, with 9 bases of the junction left unmatched. This CDR3 has 14 amino acids. Germline V gene data show CDR1 as MDHEN and CDR2 as SYDVKM. CDR3 sequence (DNA): TGTGCCAGCAGTAGGATCGCAGGGGGCGGTGGCTACACCTTC. Residues: CASSRIAGGGGYTF.

This chain uses TRBV19 with TRBJ2-7; 11 bases map to TRBD1. The germline gives CDR1 LNHDA, CDR2 SQIVND (reference sequence). This CDR3 has 16 amino acids. The V segment lost 1 base and the J segment 3 bases; nucleotides outside the gene matches: 5. CDR3 amino acids: CASSIGGTGGFYEQYF. The CDR3 DNA follows: TGTGCCAGTAGTATAGGCGGGACAGGGGGTTTCTACGAGCAGTACTTC.

V usage is TRBV19 and J usage is TRBJ2-7, with 9 nucleotides matching TRBD1. The ends lost 4 bases at V and 5 bases at J; junction bases unmatched: 9. This CDR3 comprises 15 residues. In germline, CDR1 is LNHDA, CDR2 SQIVND (reference sequence). CDR3 coding DNA: TGTGCCAGTAGTAATCCGGGACAGGGTAGCGACGAGCAGTACTTC. This translates into CASSNPGQGSDEQYF.

This rearrangement joins TRBV15 to TRBJ2-2; 11 nucleotides agree with TRBD1. Germline V gene sequence: CDR1 LNHNV, CDR2 YYDKDF (reference sequence). CDR3 length equals 18 residues. J lost 3 bases, V lost 5 bases, and 11 bases had no gene match. The CDR3, as DNA: TGTGCCACCAGCTCCCGGACAGGGGGCTTGTTGTACACCGGGGAGCTGTTTTTT. Its translation: CATSSRTGGLLYTGELFF.

This clone has more than one count but fewer than ten. The chain employs TRBV7-9 and TRBJ1-5; 10 bases are a match to TRBD1. This CDR3 has 18 residues. The germline gives CDR1 SEHNR, CDR2 FQNEAQ (reference sequence). Trimming at V came to 3 bases and at J to 5 bases, leaving 13 bases not matched to a gene. CDR3 sequence reads: CASSFGIRTGGTHQPQHF. The DNA for the CDR3 is TGTGCCAGCAGCTTTGGGATCAGGACAGGGGGGACCCATCAGCCCCAGCATTTT.

This clone was recorded only once. The gene calls are TRBV19 and TRBJ1-1; D ambiguous. Germline CDR1 reads LNHDA; CDR2 reads SQIVND (reference sequence). The CDR3 spans 13 residues. Trimming shortened V by 3 bases and J by 1 base, and 6 bases separated the two germline ends. The CDR3 loop is CASSMGGNTEAFF. For the CDR3, the DNA is TGTGCCAGTAGTATGGGTGGGAACACTGAAGCTTTCTTT. Looking up the rest from reference TRBV19 and TRBJ1-1 gives the full variable domain: DGGITQSPKYLFRKEGQNVTLSCEQNLNHDAMYWYRQDPGQGLRLIYYSQIVNDFQKGDIAEGYSVSREKKESFPLTVTSAQKNPTAFYLCASSMGGNTEAFFGQGTRLTVV.